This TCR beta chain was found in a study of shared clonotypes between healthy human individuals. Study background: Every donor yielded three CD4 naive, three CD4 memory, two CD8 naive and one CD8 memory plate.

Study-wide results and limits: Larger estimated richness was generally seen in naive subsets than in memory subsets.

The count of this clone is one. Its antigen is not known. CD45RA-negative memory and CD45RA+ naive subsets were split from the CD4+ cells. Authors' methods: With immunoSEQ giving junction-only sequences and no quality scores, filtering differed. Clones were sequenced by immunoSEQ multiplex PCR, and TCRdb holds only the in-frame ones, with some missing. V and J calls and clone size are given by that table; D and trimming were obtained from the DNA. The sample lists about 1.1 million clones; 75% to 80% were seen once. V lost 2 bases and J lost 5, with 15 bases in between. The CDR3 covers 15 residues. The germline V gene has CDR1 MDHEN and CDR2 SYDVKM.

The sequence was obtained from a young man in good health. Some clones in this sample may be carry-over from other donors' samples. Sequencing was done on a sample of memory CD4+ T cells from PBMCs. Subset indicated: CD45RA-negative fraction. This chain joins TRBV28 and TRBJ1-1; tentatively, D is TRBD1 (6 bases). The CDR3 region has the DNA TGTGCCAGCAGTTTAGGGGGCGCGGGGGATACTGAAGCTTTCTTT. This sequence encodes CASSLGGAGDTEAFF.